This TCR beta chain was obtained from a study of T cells after yellow fever vaccination. Comment on this clonotype: Its antigen is undetermined.

This CDR3 spans 16 amino acids. Germline-derived CDR1 and CDR2 are SGHRS and YFSETQ. Trimming pared 2 bases from V and 7 bases from J, leaving 19 bases between. Each CDR3 protein gets one entry after TCRdb re-called the 5' RACE reads with MiXCR. The sample shows some 560,000 distinct CDR3 sequences, less than 20% of them seen only once. Study results and caveats: The study found a weaker secondary response that peaked faster, day 5 versus 15. Post-booster repertoires contained most primary-vaccination clones again (about 95% CD4, 88% CD8). Some clonotypes were seen in both the CD4 and the CD8 compartments. These made up a small share and likely arose from convergent recombination. There was a possibility that FACS-sorted repertoires contained abundant clonotypes contaminating from the bulk population.

The source of this sequence is a man aged 18 to 29 who received the YFV17D yellow fever vaccine. The sample in question was PBMCs, obtained around 5 days after the first yellow fever vaccination. The chain is built from TRBV5-1 and TRBJ1-5, with D perhaps matching TRBD1 (5 bases). The CDR3, as DNA: TGCGCCAGCAGCTTTATGCCCAGCGGGCAGGGACAGCCCCAGCATTTT. It translates to CASSFMPSGQGQPQHF.